The entry below gives a single TCR beta chain sequence along with its context. Its antigen is undetermined. These data are taken from a study of cytomegalovirus exposure and HLA in healthy donors. General study points: Per a later analysis, HLA-associated TCR beta chains showed more clonal expansion than other, equally common TCR beta chains.

The junction had 7 bases not matched to a gene; V was cut back by 5 bases and J by 8 bases. Germline V gives CDR1 MNHNY, CDR2 SVGAGI (reference sequence). The CDR3 has 14 amino acids. A multiplex PCR was run with 60 Vbeta primers and 13 Jbeta primers. TCRdb's copy holds only in-frame clones and misses some; the assay was immunoSEQ multiplex PCR. Of hundreds of thousands of clones in the sample, 80% to 90% were seen once. Material for sequencing was PBMCs. The sequence derives from a girl aged 2 to 9 in good health and CMV-seronegative. This chain joins TRBV6-6 and TRBJ1-4, with TRBD1 matching over 8 bases. The CDR3 here is CASSDGQGGEKLFF. The CDR3 nucleotides are TGTGCCAGCAGTGATGGACAGGGAGGCGAAAAACTGTTTTTT.